This is a list of T cell receptor beta chains from one sample in a study of T cell changes during pregnancy in multiple sclerosis. Profiled with immunoSEQ multiplex PCR; TCRdb holds only in-frame clones, not every one. The sample has 60,000 to 65,000 clones, about 90% seen once. Sample: peripheral blood, taken in the first trimester of pregnancy. Every receptor here comes from a female donor with multiple sclerosis, enrolled in a pregnancy study. The CDR3 runs from the conserved cysteine through the conserved F or W. A D gene is named only where the DNA matches it firmly. A row's size may be missing; if present it is once, few, many or a size class.

clone_size j_call d_call v_call cdr3_nt cdr3_aa
once TRBJ2-1 TRBD2 TRBV27 TGTGCCAGCAGTTTGACCCCATTTGGTGCCACTAGCGGGAGAATTTACAATGAGCAGTTCTTC CASSLTPFGATSGRIYNEQFF
NA TRBJ2-1 TRBD2 TRBV9 TGTGCCAGCAGCCCACAGACTAGCGGGAGCGACAGCTCCTACAATGAGCAGTTCTTC CASSPQTSGSDSSYNEQFF
NA TRBJ2-7 TRBD2 TRBV19 TGTGCCAGTAGTCCGGAGGGGACTAGCGGCTACGAGCAGTACTTC CASSPEGTSGYEQYF
NA TRBJ2-1 NA TRBV6-6 TGTGCCACCTCAGGGGGGTCCAATGAGCAGTTCTTC CATSGGSNEQFF
NA TRBJ1-4 TRBD1 TRBV11-3 TGTGCCAGCTCAACAGGGACAGGGGATGAAAAACTGTTTTTT CASSTGTGDEKLFF
NA TRBJ2-1 TRBD1 TRBV7-9 TGTGCCAGCAGCTTAGCTTCCGGGACAGCCTCCTACAATGAGCAGTTCTTC CASSLASGTASYNEQFF
NA TRBJ2-7 TRBD1 TRBV2 TGTGCCAGCGGGAGGACAGGGGTGCACGAGCAGTACTTC CASGRTGVHEQYF
NA TRBJ2-5 TRBD1 TRBV5-8 TGTGCCAGCAGGAGAACCCCGACAGGGGTTCAAGAGACCCAGTACTTC CASRRTPTGVQETQYF
NA TRBJ2-1 TRBD2 TRBV14 TGTGCCAGCGGTGGAAATGTGGGACTAGCGGGGGGGAATGAGCAGTTCTTC CASGGNVGLAGGNEQFF
NA TRBJ2-2 NA TRBV11-2 TGTGCCAGCAGCTCGATTAGGGGCACCGGGGAGCTGTTTTTT CASSSIRGTGELFF
NA TRBJ2-2 TRBD1 TRBV18 TGTGCCAGCTCACCATCATTCCGGGACAGCAACACCGGGGAGCTGTTTTTT CASSPSFRDSNTGELFF
NA TRBJ1-4 NA TRBV2 TGTGCCAGCAGTGAATGGGGCCAAGCTAATGAAAAACTGTTTTTT CASSEWGQANEKLFF
NA TRBJ2-1 TRBD1 TRBV9 TGTGCCAGCAGCGCCCGACAGGGGTACAATGAGCAGTTCTTC CASSARQGYNEQFF
once TRBJ1-1 NA TRBV4-3 TGCGCCAGCAGCCCACATCGGAGTTGGACTGAAGCTTTCTTT CASSPHRSWTEAFF